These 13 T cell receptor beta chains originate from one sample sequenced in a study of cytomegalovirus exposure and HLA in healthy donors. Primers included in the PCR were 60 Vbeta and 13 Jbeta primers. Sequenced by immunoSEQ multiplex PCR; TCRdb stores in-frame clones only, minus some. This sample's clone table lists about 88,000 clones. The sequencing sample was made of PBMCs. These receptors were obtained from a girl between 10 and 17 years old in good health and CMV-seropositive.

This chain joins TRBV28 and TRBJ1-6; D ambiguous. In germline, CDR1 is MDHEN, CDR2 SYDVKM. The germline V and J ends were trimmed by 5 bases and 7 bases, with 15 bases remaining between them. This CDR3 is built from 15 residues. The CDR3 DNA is TGTGCCAGCAGTCCTACAACAGTAAGGAATTCACCCCTCCACTTT. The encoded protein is CASSPTTVRNSPLHF. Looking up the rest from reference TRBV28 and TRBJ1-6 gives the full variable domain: DVKVTQSSRYLVKRTGEKVFLECVQDMDHENMFWYRQDPGLGLRLIYFSYDVKMKEKGDIPEGYSVSREKKERFSLILESASTNQTSMYLCASSPTTVRNSPLHFGNGTRLTVT.

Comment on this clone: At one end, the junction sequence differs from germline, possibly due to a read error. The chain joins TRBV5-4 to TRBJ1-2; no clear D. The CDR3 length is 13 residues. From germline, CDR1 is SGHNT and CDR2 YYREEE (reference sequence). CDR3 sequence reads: CASSLKGDYGYTF. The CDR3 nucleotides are TGCGCCAGCAGCTTGAAGGGAGACTATGGCTACACCTTC.

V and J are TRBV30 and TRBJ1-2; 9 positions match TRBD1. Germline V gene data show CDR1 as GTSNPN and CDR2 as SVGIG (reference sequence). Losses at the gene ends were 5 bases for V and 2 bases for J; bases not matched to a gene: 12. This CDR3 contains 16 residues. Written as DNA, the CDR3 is TGTGCCTGGTACCGGGACAGGGTCCGTTTGAACTATGGCTACACCTTC. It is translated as CAWYRDRVRLNYGYTF.

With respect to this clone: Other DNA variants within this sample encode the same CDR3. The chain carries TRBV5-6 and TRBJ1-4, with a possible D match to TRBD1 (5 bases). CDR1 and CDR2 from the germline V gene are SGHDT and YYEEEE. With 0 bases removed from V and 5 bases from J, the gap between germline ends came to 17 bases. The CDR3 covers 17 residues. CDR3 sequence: CASSLAIGGRGNEKLFF. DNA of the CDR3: TGTGCCAGCAGCTTGGCGATTGGTGGAAGGGGAAATGAAAAACTGTTTTTT. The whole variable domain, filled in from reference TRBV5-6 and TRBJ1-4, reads DAGVTQSPTHLIKTRGQQVTLRCSPKSGHDTVSWYQQALGQGPQFIFQYYEEEERQRGNFPDRFSGHQFPNYSSELNVNALLLGDSALYLCASSLAIGGRGNEKLFFGSGTQLSVL.

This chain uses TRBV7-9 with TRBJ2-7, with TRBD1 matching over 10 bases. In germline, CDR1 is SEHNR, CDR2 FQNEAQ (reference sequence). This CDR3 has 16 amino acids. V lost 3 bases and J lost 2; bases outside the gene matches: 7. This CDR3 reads CASSLPGQGVPYEQYV. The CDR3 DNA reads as TGTGCCAGCAGCTTGCCTGGACAGGGGGTTCCCTACGAGCAGTACGTC.

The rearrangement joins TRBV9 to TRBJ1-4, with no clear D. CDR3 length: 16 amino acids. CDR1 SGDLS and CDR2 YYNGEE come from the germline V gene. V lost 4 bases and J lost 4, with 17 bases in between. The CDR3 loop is CASSPIPSGINEKLFF. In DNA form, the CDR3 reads TGTGCCAGCAGCCCCATTCCCTCGGGGATTAATGAAAAACTGTTTTTT.

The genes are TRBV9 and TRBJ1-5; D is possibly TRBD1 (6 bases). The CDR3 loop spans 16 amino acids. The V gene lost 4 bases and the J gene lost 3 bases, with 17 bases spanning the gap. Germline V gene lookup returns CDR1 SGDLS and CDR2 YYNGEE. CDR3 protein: CASSPGVGGVNQPQHF. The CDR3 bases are TGTGCCAGCAGCCCCGGGGTAGGGGGGGTCAATCAGCCCCAGCATTTT.

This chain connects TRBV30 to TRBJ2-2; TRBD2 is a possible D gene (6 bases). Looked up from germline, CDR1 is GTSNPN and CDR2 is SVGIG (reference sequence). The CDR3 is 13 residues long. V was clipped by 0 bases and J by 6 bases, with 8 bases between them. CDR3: CAWSVGGAGELFF. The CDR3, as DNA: TGTGCCTGGAGTGTAGGAGGGGCCGGGGAGCTGTTTTTT.

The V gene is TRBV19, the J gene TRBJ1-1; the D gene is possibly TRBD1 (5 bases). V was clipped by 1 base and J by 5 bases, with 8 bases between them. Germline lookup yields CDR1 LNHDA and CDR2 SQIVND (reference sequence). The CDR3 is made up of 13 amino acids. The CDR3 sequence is CASSIGGGTEAFF. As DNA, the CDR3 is TGTGCCAGTAGTATAGGGGGGGGGACTGAAGCTTTCTTT.

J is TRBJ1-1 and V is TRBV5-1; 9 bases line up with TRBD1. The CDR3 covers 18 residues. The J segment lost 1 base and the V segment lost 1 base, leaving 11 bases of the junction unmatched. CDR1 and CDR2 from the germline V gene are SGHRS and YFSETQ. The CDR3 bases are TGCGCCAGCAGCTTGTATACCACAGGGGGCTTGGGGAACACTGAAGCTTTCTTT. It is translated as CASSLYTTGGLGNTEAFF.

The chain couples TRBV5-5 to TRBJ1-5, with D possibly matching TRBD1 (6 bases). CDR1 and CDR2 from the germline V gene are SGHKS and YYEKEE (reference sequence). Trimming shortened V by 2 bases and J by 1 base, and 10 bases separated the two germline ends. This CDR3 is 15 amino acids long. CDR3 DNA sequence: TGTGCCAGCAGCTTTATGACAGGCAGCAATCAGCCCCAGCATTTT. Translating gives CASSFMTGSNQPQHF.

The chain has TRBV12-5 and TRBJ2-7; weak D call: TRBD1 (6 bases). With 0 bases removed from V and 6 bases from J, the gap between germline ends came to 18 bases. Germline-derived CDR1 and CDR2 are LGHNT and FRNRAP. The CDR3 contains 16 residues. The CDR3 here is CASGLVQGRVRGEQYF. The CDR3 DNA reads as TGTGCTAGTGGTTTGGTACAGGGCCGAGTTCGGGGCGAGCAGTACTTC. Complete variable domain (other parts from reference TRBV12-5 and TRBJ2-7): DARVTQTPRHKVTEMGQEVTMRCQPILGHNTVFWYRQTMMQGLELLAYFRNRAPLDDSGMPKDRFSAEMPDATLATLKIQPSEPRDSAVYFCASGLVQGRVRGEQYFGPGTRLTVT.

DNA for the CDR3: TGTGCCAGCAGCTCTATACCGGGGGGCCCTAACACCGGGGAGCTGTTTTTT. Translated: CASSSIPGGPNTGELFF. This sequence joins TRBV11-2 and TRBJ2-2; perhaps TRBD2 as D (7 bases). Germline assignment: CDR1 SGHAT and CDR2 FQNNGV. The CDR3 contains 17 residues. V dropped 4 bases and J dropped 2 bases, with 17 bases sitting between them.